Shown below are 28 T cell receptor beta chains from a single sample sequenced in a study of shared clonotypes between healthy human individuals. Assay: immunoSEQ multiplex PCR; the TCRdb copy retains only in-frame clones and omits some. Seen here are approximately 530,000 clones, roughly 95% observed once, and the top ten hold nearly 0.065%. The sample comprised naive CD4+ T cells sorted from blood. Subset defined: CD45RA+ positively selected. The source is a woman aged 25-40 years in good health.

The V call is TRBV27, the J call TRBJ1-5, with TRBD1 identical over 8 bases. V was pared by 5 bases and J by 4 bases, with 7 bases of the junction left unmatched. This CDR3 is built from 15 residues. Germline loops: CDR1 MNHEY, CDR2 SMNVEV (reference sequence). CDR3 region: CASSSLGQGNQPQHF. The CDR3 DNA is TGTGCCAGCAGTAGCCTTGGACAGGGTAATCAGCCCCAGCATTTT.

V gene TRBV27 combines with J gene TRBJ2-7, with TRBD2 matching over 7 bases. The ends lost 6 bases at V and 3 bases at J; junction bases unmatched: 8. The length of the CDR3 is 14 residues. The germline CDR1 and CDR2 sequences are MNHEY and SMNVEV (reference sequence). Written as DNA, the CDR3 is TGTGCCAGCAGAGAGGCGGGGGTCTTCTACGAGCAGTACTTC. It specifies CASREAGVFYEQYF.

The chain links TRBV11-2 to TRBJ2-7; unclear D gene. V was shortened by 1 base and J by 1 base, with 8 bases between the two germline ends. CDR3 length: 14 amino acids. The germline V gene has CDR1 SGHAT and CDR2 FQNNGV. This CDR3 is CASSLGGKSYEQYF. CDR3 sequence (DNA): TGTGCCAGCAGCTTAGGTGGGAAGTCCTACGAGCAGTACTTC.

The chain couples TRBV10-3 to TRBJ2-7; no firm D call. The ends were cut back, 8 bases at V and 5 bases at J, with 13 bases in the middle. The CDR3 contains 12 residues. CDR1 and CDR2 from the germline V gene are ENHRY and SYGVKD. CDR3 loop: CAIGPGPDEQYF. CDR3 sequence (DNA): TGTGCCATCGGCCCCGGTCCCGACGAGCAGTACTTC.

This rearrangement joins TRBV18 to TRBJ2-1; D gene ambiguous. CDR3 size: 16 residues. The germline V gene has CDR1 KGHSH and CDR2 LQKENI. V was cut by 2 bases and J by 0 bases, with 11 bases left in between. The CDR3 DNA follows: TGTGCCAGCTCACCAGGCCACCCGAGCTCCTACAATGAGCAGTTCTTC. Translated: CASSPGHPSSYNEQFF. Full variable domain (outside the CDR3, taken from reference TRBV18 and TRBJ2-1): NAGVMQNPRHLVRRRGQEARLRCSPMKGHSHVYWYRQLPEEGLKFMVYLQKENIIDESGMPKERFSAEFPKEGPSILRIQQVVRGDSAAYFCASSPGHPSSYNEQFFGPGTRLTVL.

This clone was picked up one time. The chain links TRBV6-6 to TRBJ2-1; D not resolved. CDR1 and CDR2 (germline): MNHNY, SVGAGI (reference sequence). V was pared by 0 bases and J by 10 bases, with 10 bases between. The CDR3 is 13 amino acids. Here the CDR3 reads CASSYSNGVEQFF. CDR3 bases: TGTGCCAGCAGTTACTCGAATGGGGTGGAGCAGTTCTTC.

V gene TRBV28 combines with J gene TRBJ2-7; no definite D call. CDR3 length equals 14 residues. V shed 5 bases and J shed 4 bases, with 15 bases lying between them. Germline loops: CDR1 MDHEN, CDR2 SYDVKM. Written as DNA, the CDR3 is TGTGCCAGCAGTCCGGCGACCGGAATTTACGAGCAGTACTTC. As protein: CASSPATGIYEQYF.

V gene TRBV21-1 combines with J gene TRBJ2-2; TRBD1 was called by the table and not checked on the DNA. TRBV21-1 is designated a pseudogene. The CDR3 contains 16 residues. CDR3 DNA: TGTGCCAGCAGCGGGAATTCCGGGACAAGCACCGGGGAGCTGTTTTTT. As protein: CASSGNSGTSTGELFF.

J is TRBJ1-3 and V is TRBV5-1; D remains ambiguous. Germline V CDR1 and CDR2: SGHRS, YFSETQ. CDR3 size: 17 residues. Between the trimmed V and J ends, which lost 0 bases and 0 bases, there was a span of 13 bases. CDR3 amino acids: CASSLGPRIPSGNTIYF. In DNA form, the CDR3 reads TGCGCCAGCAGCTTGGGTCCCAGAATACCCTCTGGAAACACCATATATTTT.

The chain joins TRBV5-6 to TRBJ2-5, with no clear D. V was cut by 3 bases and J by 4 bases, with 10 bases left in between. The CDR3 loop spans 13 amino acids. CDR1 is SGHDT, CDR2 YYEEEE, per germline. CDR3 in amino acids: CASSSTVGETQYF. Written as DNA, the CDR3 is TGTGCCAGCAGCTCAACGGTCGGAGAGACCCAGTACTTC.

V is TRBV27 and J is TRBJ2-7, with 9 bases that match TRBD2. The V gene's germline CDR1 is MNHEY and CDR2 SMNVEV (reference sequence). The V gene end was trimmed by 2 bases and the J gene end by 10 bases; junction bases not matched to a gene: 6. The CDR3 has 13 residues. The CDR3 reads CASSLGVSGSQYF. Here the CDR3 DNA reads TGTGCCAGCAGTTTAGGGGTTAGCGGGAGTCAGTACTTC.

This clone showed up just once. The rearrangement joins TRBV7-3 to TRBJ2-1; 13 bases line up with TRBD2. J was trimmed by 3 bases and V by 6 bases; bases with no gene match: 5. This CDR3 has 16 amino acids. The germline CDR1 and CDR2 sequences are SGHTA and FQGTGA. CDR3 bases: TGTGCCAGCAGTAGGACTAGCGGGAGTTTCTACAATGAGCAGTTCTTC. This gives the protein CASSRTSGSFYNEQFF.

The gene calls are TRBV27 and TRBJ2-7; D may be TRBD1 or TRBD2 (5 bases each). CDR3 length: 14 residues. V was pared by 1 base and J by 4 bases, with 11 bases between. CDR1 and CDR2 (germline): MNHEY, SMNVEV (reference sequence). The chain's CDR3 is CASSLFEGPYEQYF. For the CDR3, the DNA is TGTGCCAGCAGTTTATTCGAGGGACCGTACGAGCAGTACTTC.

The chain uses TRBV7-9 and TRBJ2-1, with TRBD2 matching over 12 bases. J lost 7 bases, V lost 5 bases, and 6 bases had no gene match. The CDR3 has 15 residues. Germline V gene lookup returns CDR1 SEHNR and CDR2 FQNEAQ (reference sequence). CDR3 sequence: CASSVTSGRPNEQFF. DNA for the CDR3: TGTGCCAGCAGCGTCACTAGCGGGAGGCCTAATGAGCAGTTCTTC.

CDR3 sequence (DNA): TGTGCCAGCAGTGATCAGTCGGGGACTGAAGCTTTCTTT. Its protein product is CASSDQSGTEAFF. The chain recombines TRBV6-4 with TRBJ1-1; no definite D call. V shed 3 bases and J shed 5 bases, with 10 bases lying between them. The CDR3 runs 13 residues. The germline V gene has CDR1 MRHNA and CDR2 SNTAGT.

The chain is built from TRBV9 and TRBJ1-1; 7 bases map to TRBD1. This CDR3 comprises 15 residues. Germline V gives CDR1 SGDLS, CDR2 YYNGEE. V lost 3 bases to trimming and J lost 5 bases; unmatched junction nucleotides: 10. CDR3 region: CASSAELTGETEAFF. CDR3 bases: TGTGCCAGCAGCGCGGAACTAACAGGGGAGACTGAAGCTTTCTTT.

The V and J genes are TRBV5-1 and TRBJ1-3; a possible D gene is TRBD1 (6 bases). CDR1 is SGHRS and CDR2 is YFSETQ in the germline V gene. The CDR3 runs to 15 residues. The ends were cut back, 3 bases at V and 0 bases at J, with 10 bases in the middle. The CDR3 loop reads CASSSTQGSGNTIYF. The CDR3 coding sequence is TGCGCCAGCAGCTCGACACAGGGCTCTGGAAACACCATATATTTT.

Here the CDR3 DNA reads TGTGCCAGCTCACAAGGACAGGGGGTGACAGATACGCAGTATTTT. Its translation is CASSQGQGVTDTQYF. This chain connects TRBV18 to TRBJ2-3; TRBD1 agrees at 10 bases. CDR3 length equals 15 residues. J gave up 3 bases and V 4 bases, and 4 bases lay outside the gene matches. The V gene's germline CDR1 is KGHSH and CDR2 LQKENI.

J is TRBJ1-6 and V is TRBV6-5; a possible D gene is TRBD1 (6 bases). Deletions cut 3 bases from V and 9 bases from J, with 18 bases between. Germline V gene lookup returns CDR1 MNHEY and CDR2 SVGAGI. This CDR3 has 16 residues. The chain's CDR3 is CASSYFRGRRGSPLHF. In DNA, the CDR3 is TGTGCCAGCAGTTATTTCAGGGGCCGACGGGGTTCACCCCTCCACTTT.

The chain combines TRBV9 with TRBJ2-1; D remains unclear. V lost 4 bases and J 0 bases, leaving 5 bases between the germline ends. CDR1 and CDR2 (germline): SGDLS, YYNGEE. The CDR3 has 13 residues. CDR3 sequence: CASSLSSYNEQFF. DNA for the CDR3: TGTGCCAGCAGCCTGAGCTCCTACAATGAGCAGTTCTTC.

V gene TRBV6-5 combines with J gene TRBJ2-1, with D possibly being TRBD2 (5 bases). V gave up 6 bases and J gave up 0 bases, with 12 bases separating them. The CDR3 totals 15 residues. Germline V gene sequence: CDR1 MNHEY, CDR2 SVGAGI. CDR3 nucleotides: TGTGCCAGCAGCCGCGGGTTGCGCTCCTACAATGAGCAGTTCTTC. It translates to CASSRGLRSYNEQFF.

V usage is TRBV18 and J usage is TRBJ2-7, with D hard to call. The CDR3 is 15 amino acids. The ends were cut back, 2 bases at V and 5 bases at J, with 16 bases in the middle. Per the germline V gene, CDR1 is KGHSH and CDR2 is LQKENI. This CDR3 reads CASSPERATSDEQYF. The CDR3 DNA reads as TGTGCCAGCTCACCAGAGAGAGCGACATCGGACGAGCAGTACTTC.

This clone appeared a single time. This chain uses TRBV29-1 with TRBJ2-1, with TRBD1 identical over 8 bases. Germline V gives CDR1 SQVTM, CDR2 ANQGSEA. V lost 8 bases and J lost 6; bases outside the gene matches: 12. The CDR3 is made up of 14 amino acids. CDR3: CSWRRQGIPNEQFF. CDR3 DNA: TGCAGCTGGCGGAGACAGGGGATCCCCAATGAGCAGTTCTTC.

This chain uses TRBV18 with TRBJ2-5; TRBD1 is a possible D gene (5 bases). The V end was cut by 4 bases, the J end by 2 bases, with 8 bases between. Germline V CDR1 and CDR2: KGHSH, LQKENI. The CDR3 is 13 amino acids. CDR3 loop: CASSRQSQETQYF. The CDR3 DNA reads TGTGCCAGCTCACGACAGTCGCAAGAGACCCAGTACTTC. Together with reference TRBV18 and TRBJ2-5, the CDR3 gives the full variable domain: NAGVMQNPRHLVRRRGQEARLRCSPMKGHSHVYWYRQLPEEGLKFMVYLQKENIIDESGMPKERFSAEFPKEGPSILRIQQVVRGDSAAYFCASSRQSQETQYFGPGTRLLVL.

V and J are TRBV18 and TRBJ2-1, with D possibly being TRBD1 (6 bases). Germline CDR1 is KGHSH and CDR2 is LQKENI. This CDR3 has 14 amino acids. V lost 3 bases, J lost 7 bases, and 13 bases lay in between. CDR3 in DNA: TGTGCCAGCTCACCCGAGAGGGGGATGAATGAGCAGTTCTTC. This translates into CASSPERGMNEQFF.

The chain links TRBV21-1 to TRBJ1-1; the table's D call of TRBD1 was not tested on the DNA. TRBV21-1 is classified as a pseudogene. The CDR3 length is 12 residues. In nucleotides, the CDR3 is TGTGCCAAAAGACAGGGTGAGGCTGAAGCTTTCTTT. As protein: CAKRQGEAEAFF.

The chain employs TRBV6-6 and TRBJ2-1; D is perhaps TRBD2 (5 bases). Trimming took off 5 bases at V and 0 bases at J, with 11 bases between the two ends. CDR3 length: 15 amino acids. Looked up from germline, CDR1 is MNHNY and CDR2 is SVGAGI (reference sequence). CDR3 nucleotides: TGTGCCAGCAGTATGGACTTAAGCTCCTACAATGAGCAGTTCTTC. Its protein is CASSMDLSSYNEQFF.

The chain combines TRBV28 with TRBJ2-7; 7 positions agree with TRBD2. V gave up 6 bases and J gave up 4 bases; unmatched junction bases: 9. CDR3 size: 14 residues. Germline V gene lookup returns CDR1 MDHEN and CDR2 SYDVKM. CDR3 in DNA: TGTGCCAGCAGAGGCTCAAGCGGGAATTACGAGCAGTACTTC. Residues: CASRGSSGNYEQYF.